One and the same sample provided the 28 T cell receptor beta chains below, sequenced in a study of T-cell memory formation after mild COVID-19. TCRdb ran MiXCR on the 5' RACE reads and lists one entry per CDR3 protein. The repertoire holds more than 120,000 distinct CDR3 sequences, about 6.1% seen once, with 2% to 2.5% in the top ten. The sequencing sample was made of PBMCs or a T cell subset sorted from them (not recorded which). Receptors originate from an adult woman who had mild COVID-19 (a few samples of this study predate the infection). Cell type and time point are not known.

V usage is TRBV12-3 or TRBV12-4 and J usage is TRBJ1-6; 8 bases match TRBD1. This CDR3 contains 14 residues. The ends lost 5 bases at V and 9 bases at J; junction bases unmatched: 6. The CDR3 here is CASSRTGFISPLHF. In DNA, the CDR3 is TGTGCCAGCAGTCGGACAGGGTTCATTTCACCCCTCCACTTT.

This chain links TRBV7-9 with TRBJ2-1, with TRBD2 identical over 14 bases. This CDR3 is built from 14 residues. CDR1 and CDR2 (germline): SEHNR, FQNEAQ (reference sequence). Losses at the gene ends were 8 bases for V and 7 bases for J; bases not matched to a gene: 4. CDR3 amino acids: CASLRTSGRNEQFF. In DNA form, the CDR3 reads TGTGCCAGCCTACGGACTAGCGGGAGGAATGAGCAGTTCTTC.

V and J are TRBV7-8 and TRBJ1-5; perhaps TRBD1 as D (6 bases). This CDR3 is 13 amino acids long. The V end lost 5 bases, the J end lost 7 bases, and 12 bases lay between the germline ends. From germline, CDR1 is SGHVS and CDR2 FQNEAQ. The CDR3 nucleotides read TGTGCCAGCAGCCAAAGGACAGTCCAGCCCCAGCATTTT. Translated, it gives CASSQRTVQPQHF.

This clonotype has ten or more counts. The CDR3 is CASGLGQGGADTQYF. The CDR3, as DNA: TGCGCCAGCGGCCTCGGGCAGGGTGGAGCAGATACGCAGTATTTT. V is TRBV5-1 and J is TRBJ2-3; a possible D gene is TRBD1 (5 bases). V gave up 7 bases and J gave up 4 bases, with 19 bases separating them. CDR1 and CDR2 from the germline V gene are SGHRS and YFSETQ. The CDR3 runs 15 residues. The variable domain in full, completed from reference TRBV5-1 and TRBJ2-3, reads KAGVTQTPRYLIKTRGQQVTLSCSPISGHRSVSWYQQTPGQGLQFLFEYFSETQRNKGNFPGRFSGRQFSNSRSEMNVSTLELGDSALYLCASGLGQGGADTQYFGPGTRLTVL.

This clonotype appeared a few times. CDR3 in amino acids: CASSLKTAMNTEAFF. In nucleotides, the CDR3 is TGCGCCAGCAGCTTGAAGACAGCCATGAACACTGAAGCTTTCTTT. The chain has TRBV5-1 and TRBJ1-1; perhaps TRBD1 as D (5 bases). Trimming cost V 1 base and J 0 bases, with 10 bases left between them. The CDR3 totals 15 residues. From germline, CDR1 is SGHRS and CDR2 YFSETQ.

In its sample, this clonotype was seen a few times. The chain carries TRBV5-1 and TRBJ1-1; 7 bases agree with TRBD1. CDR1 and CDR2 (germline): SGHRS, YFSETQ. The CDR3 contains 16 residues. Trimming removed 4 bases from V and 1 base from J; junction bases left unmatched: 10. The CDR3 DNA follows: TGCGCCAGCAGCCCTCTCGGGACAGCAACGAACACTGAAGCTTTCTTT. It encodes CASSPLGTATNTEAFF. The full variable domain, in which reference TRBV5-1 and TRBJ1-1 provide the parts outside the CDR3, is KAGVTQTPRYLIKTRGQQVTLSCSPISGHRSVSWYQQTPGQGLQFLFEYFSETQRNKGNFPGRFSGRQFSNSRSEMNVSTLELGDSALYLCASSPLGTATNTEAFFGQGTRLTVV.

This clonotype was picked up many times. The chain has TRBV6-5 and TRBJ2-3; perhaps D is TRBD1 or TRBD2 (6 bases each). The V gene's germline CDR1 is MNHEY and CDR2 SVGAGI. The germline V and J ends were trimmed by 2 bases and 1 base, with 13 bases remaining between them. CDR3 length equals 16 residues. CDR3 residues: CASSYAVGGGTDTQYF. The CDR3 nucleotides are TGTGCCAGCAGTTACGCCGTCGGGGGCGGCACAGATACGCAGTATTTT.

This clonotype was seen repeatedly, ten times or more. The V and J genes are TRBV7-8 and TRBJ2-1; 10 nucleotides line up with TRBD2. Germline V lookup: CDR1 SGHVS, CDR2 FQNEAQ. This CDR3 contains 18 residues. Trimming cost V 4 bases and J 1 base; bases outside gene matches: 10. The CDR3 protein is CASSSLAGAALSYNEQFF. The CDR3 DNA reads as TGTGCCAGCAGCTCCCTAGCGGGGGCCGCACTTTCCTACAATGAGCAGTTCTTC.

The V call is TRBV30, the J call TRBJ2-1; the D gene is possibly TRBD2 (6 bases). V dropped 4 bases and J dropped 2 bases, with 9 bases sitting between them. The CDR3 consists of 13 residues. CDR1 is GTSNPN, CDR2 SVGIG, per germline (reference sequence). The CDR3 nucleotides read TGTGCCTGGACGCGGGGTCCCTACAATGAGCAGTTCTTC. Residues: CAWTRGPYNEQFF.

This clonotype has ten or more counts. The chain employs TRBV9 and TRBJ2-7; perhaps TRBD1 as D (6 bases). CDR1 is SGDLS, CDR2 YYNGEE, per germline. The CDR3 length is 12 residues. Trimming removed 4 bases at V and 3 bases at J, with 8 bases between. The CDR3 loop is CASSSDSYEQYF. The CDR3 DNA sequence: TGTGCCAGCAGCTCGGACAGCTACGAGCAGTACTTC.

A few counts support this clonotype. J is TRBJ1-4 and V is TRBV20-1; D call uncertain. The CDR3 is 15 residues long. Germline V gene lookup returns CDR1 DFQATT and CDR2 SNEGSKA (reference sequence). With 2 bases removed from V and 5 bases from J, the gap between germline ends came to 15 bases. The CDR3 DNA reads TGCAGTGCTAGATCCACCCTTCGGGAAAATGAAAAACTGTTTTTT. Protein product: CSARSTLRENEKLFF.

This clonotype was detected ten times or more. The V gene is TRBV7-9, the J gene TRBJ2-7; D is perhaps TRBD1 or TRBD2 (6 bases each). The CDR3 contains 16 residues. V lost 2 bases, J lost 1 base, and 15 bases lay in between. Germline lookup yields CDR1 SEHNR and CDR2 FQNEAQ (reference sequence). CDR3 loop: CASSLILRGGSYEQYF. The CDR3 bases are TGTGCCAGCAGCTTAATCCTCAGGGGAGGATCCTACGAGCAGTACTTC.

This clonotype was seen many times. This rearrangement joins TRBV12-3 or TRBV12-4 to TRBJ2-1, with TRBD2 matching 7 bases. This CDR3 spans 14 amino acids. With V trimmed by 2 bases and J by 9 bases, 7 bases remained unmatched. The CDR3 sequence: CASSLMGGYGEQFF. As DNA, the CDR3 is TGTGCCAGCAGTTTAATGGGAGGGTACGGTGAGCAGTTCTTC.

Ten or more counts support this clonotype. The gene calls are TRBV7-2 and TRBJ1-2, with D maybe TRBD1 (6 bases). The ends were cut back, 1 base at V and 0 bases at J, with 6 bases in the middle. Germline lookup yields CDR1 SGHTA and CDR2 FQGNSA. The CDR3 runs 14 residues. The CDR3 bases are TGTGCCAGCAGCTTAGGACAGGCTAACTATGGCTACACCTTC. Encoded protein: CASSLGQANYGYTF.

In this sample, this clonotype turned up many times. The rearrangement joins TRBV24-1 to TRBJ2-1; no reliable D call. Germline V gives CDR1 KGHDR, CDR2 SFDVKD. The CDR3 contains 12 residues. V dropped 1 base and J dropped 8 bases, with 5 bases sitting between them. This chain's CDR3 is CATSDFDDEQFF. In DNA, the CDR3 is TGTGCCACCAGTGATTTCGACGATGAGCAGTTCTTC.

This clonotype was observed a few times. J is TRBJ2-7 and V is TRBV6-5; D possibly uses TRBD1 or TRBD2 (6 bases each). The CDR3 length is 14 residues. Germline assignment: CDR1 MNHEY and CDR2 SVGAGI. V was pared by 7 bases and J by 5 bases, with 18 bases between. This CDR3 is CASKVGGLGDEQYF. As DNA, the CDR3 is TGTGCCAGCAAAGTAGGGGGGCTGGGTGACGAGCAGTACTTC.

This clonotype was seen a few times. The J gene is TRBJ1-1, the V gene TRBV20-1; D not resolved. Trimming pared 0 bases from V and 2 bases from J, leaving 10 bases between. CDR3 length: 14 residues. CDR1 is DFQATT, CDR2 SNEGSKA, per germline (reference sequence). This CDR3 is CSARDGSTNTEAFF. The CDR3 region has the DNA TGCAGTGCTAGAGATGGCAGTACCAACACTGAAGCTTTCTTT.

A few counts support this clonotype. The CDR3 DNA reads TGTGCCAGCAGCGACGAGGGATATGGCTACACCTTC. It codes for CASSDEGYGYTF. The chain recombines TRBV2 with TRBJ1-2; no clear D. Per the germline V gene, CDR1 is SNHLY and CDR2 is FYNNEI. V lost 6 bases and J lost 5, with 10 bases in between. The CDR3 length is 12 residues.

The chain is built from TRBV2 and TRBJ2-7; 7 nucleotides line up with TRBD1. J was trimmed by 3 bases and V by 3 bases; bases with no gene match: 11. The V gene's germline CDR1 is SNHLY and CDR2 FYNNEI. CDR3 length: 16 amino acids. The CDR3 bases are TGTGCCAGCAGTGATCCGGGACAGAGAAGGGACTACGAGCAGTACTTC. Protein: CASSDPGQRRDYEQYF.

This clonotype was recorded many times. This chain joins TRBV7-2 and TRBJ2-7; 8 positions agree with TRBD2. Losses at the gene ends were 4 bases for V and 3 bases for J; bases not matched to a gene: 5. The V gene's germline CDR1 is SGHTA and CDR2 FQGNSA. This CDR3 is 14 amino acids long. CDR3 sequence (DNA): TGTGCCAGCAGCTCCTATCTAGCGGGCTACGAGCAGTACTTC. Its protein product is CASSSYLAGYEQYF. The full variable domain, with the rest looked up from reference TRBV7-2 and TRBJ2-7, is GAGVSQSPSNKVTEKGKDVELRCDPISGHTALYWYRQSLGQGLEFLIYFQGNSAPDKSGLPSDRFSAERTGGSVSTLTIQRTQQEDSAVYLCASSSYLAGYEQYFGPGTRLTVT.

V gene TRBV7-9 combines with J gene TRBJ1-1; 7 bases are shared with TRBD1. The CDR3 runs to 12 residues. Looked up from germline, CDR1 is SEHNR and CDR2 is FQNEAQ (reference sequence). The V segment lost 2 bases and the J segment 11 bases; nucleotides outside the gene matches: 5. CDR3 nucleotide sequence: TGTGCCAGCAGCTTATCCGGGACAGAGGCTTTCTTT. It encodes CASSLSGTEAFF.

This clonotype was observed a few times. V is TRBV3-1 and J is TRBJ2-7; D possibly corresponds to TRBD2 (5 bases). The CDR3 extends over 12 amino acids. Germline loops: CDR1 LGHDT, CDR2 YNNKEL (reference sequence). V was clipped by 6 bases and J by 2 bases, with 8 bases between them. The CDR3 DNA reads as TGTGCCAGCAGGAGGGAGCCCTACGAGCAGTACTTC. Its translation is CASRREPYEQYF.

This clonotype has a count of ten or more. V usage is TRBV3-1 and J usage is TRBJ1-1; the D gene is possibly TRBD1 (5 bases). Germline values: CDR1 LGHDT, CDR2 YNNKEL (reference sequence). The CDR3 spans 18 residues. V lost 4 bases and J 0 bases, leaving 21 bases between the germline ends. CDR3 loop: CASSPLPPGTAMNTEAFF. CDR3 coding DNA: TGTGCCAGCAGCCCGTTGCCTCCCGGGACTGCGATGAACACTGAAGCTTTCTTT.

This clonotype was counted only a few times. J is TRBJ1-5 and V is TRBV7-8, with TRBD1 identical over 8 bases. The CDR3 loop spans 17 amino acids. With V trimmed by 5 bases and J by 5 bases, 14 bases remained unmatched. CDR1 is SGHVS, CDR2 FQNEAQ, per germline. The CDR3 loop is CASSPRMGRTGHQPQHF. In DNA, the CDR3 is TGTGCCAGCAGCCCAAGAATGGGGCGGACAGGGCATCAGCCCCAGCATTTT.

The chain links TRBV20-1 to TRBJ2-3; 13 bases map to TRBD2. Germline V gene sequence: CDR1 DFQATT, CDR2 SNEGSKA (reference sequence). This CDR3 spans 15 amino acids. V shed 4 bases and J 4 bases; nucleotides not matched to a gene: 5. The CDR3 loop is CSAIPGLAGSDTQYF. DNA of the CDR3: TGCAGTGCTATCCCGGGACTAGCGGGGTCAGATACGCAGTATTTT.

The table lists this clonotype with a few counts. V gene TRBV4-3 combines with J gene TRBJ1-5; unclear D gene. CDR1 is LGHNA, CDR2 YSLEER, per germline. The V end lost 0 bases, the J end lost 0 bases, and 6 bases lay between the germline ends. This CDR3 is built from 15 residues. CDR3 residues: CASSQEAGSNQPQHF. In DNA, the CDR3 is TGCGCCAGCAGCCAAGAAGCGGGTAGCAATCAGCCCCAGCATTTT.

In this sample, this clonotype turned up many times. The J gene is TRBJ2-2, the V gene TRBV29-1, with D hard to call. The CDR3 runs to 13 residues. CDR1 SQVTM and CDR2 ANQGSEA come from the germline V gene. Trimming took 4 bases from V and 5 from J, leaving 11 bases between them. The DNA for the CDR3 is TGCAGCGTTGTCGGACGCCTGACCGGGGAGCTGTTTTTT. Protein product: CSVVGRLTGELFF.

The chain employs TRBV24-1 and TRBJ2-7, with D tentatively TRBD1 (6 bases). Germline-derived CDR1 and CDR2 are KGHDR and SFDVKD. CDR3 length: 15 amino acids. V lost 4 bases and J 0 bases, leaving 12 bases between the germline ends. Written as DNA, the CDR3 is TGTGCCACCAGTGACGCGAGGACAGTCTCCTACGAGCAGTACTTC. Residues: CATSDARTVSYEQYF.